This T cell receptor beta chain was observed in a study of cytomegalovirus exposure and HLA in healthy donors. On this clone: What it binds is not known.

The donors formed part of the approximately 110-subject validation cohort, distinct from the approximately 630-subject first cohort. Broader study findings: Reportedly, diagnosis of cytomegalovirus status by the classifier showed high specificity and sensitivity. According to the study, roughly 160 TCR beta chains were cytomegalovirus-associated.

This table comes from immunoSEQ multiplex PCR, and its TCRdb copy is limited to in-frame clones, with some not included. The sample contains roughly 250,000 clones, roughly 86% of which appear only once. CDR1 is SGHTA and CDR2 is FQGTGA in the germline V gene. The CDR3 runs 16 residues. V was clipped by 5 bases and J by 1 base; unmatched bases: 6. The chain joins TRBV7-3 to TRBJ1-1; 11 bases match TRBD1. Sequenced: PBMCs. The clonotype originates from a woman in her 30s in good health and CMV-seropositive. CDR3 in amino acids: CASSPGQGARNTEAFF. The CDR3 bases are TGTGCCAGCAGCCCAGGACAGGGGGCGAGGAACACTGAAGCTTTCTTT.